These 17 T cell receptor beta chains originate from one sample sequenced in a study of Ad26.COV2.S vaccination and SARS-CoV-2 variants. Sequencing used immunoSEQ multiplex PCR; TCRdb keeps in-frame clones, though not all of them. The table shows 430,000 or so clones, with roughly nine tenths occurring only once. Treatment specified: around 19 received Ad26.COV2.S at low or high dose, single or two shots; about 5 received placebo; per-sample allocation not given. Day 63 after the first injection of vaccine or placebo was the sampling time. The material sequenced was peripheral blood, taken in a trial of Ad26.COV2.S vaccine versus placebo. The receptors shown here come from a person between 18 and 60 years old who received the Ad26.COV2.S COVID-19 vaccine or a placebo.

This clone was detected only once. The V call is TRBV7-3, the J call TRBJ2-1; 8 nucleotides match TRBD2. The V and J ends lost 3 bases and 8 bases, in that order; junction bases with no gene match: 6. The germline CDR1 and CDR2 sequences are SGHTA and FQGTGA. This CDR3 region has 14 residues. CDR3 residues: CASSFGGRIDEQFF. CDR3 bases: TGTGCCAGCAGCTTTGGCGGGAGGATCGATGAGCAGTTCTTC.

The chain combines TRBV24-1 with TRBJ2-5; D could derive from TRBD1 or TRBD2 (5 bases each). CDR3 length equals 15 residues. Germline loops: CDR1 KGHDR, CDR2 SFDVKD. With 6 bases removed from V and 4 bases from J, the gap between germline ends came to 17 bases. For the CDR3, the DNA is TGTGCCACCAGTCACTCCTTTGGGGCGGGAGAGACCCAGTACTTC. Translation gives CATSHSFGAGETQYF.

V and J are TRBV2 and TRBJ2-5, with 10 bases fitting TRBD2. CDR1 is SNHLY and CDR2 is FYNNEI in the germline V gene. V trimming: 4 bases; J trimming: 0 bases; junction bases outside the gene matches: 2. The CDR3 is 15 residues long. The CDR3 region is CASSGTSGDQETQYF. CDR3 nucleotides: TGTGCCAGCAGTGGAACTAGCGGGGACCAAGAGACCCAGTACTTC.

The table lists this clone with a count of one. The gene calls are TRBV7-2 and TRBJ2-2, with D possibly TRBD1 on 6 matching bases. Germline V gene sequence: CDR1 SGHTA, CDR2 FQGNSA. V gave up 2 bases and J gave up 1 base, with 11 bases separating them. CDR3 length: 16 amino acids. The CDR3 bases are TGTGCCAGCAGCTTATTGGGGGCTGGGAACACCGGGGAGCTGTTTTTT. Its translation: CASSLLGAGNTGELFF.

The chain links TRBV3-1 (or the pseudogene TRBV3-2) to TRBJ1-2; D is uncertain. From germline, CDR1 is LGHDT and CDR2 YNNKEL (reference sequence). V was trimmed by 0 bases and J by 2 bases, leaving 13 bases between them. This CDR3 has 16 amino acids. In DNA, the CDR3 is TGTGCCAGCAGCCAAGATCCCCTTATATTGAACTATGGCTACACCTTC. It is translated as CASSQDPLILNYGYTF.

V is TRBV5-1 and J is TRBJ2-5, with D maybe TRBD2 (6 bases). The CDR3 covers 13 residues. V shed 0 bases and J shed 5 bases, with 8 bases lying between them. In germline, CDR1 is SGHRS, CDR2 YFSETQ. For the CDR3, the DNA is TGCGCCAGCAGCTTGGGGCTAGCGGAGACCCAGTACTTC. It codes for CASSLGLAETQYF.

This chain links TRBV5-1 with TRBJ1-6, with 7 bases matching TRBD1. The CDR3 extends over 16 amino acids. The V gene end was trimmed by 4 bases and the J gene end by 8 bases; junction bases not matched to a gene: 12. CDR1 SGHRS and CDR2 YFSETQ come from the germline V gene. The DNA for the CDR3 is TGCGCCAGCAGCCGAACCGGGACAGAGGAGTATTCACCCCTCCACTTT. Translating it yields CASSRTGTEEYSPLHF.

The chain has TRBV27 and TRBJ2-5; the match to TRBD2 covers 15 bases. CDR1 is MNHEY and CDR2 is SMNVEV in the germline V gene (reference sequence). There are 16 residues in the CDR3. V trimming: 4 bases; J trimming: 5 bases; junction bases outside the gene matches: 5. The CDR3 loop is CASSSGLAGGSETQYF. DNA of the CDR3: TGTGCCAGCAGTTCGGGACTAGCGGGGGGTTCCGAGACCCAGTACTTC.

This sequence joins TRBV5-6 and TRBJ2-7; unclear D gene. V lost 3 bases and J 3 bases, leaving 19 bases between the germline ends. Looked up from germline, CDR1 is SGHDT and CDR2 is YYEEEE. This CDR3 spans 16 amino acids. The CDR3 reads CASSSPHRRDFYEQYV. As DNA, the CDR3 is TGTGCCAGCAGCTCCCCCCACCGCAGAGACTTCTACGAGCAGTACGTC.

This chain uses TRBV19 with TRBJ1-6, with 7 bases aligning to TRBD1. The length of the CDR3 is 15 residues. Trimming cost V 6 bases and J 9 bases; bases outside gene matches: 11. The germline V gene encodes CDR1 LNHDA and CDR2 SQIVND (reference sequence). DNA for the CDR3: TGTGCCAGTAGCCCCGGGCAGGGGGAGGGTTCACCCCTCCACTTT. Translated, it gives CASSPGQGEGSPLHF.

Regarding this clone: Other DNA sequences from this sample encode an identical CDR3 as well. The chain uses TRBV11-3 and TRBJ2-3, with no clear D. The germline gives CDR1 SGHNT, CDR2 YENEEA. The ends were cut back, 4 bases at V and 3 bases at J, with 2 bases in the middle. The CDR3 extends over 11 amino acids. The CDR3 DNA reads TGTGCCAGCAGCTCGACAGATACGCAGTATTTT. Its translation is CASSSTDTQYF.

V is TRBV4-2 and J is TRBJ2-7; 12 nucleotides line up with TRBD1. CDR1 and CDR2 from the germline V gene are LGHNA and YNFKEQ. This CDR3 comprises 15 residues. V was pared by 8 bases and J by 3 bases, with 8 bases of the junction left unmatched. CDR3 nucleotide sequence: TGTGCCAGCCGCGCCGGGACAGGGGGCATCTACGAGCAGTACTTC. Its translation is CASRAGTGGIYEQYF.

The rearrangement joins TRBV6-5 to TRBJ1-2; 8 bases are shared with TRBD1. Germline V lookup: CDR1 MNHEY, CDR2 SVGAGI. CDR3 length equals 13 residues. Losses at the gene ends were 6 bases for V and 2 bases for J; bases not matched to a gene: 2. The CDR3 DNA reads as TGTGCCAGCAGGACAGGGGCCAACTATGGCTACACCTTC. Translation: CASRTGANYGYTF.

The chain is built from TRBV2 and TRBJ2-7; 8 nucleotides line up with TRBD1. Germline values: CDR1 SNHLY, CDR2 FYNNEI. CDR3 size: 15 residues. Trimming cost V 6 bases and J 2 bases; bases outside gene matches: 9. CDR3 bases: TGTGCCAGCAGCGGGACAGGAATCCTAACCTACGAGCAGTACTTC. Translated, it gives CASSGTGILTYEQYF.

This clone was seen a handful of times. V and J are TRBV6-5 and TRBJ1-5; the D is unclear. Germline values: CDR1 MNHEY, CDR2 SVGAGI. The length of the CDR3 is 14 residues. Trimming cost V 5 bases and J 3 bases, with 11 bases left between them. The CDR3 region has the DNA TGTGCCAGCAGTCCCCGACGGGCCAATCAGCCCCAGCATTTT. This codes for CASSPRRANQPQHF.

J is TRBJ1-1 and V is TRBV7-9; the D is unclear. Germline V gene data show CDR1 as SEHNR and CDR2 as FQNEAQ (reference sequence). This CDR3 is built from 13 residues. Trimming shortened V by 5 bases and J by 2 bases, and 9 bases separated the two germline ends. Written as DNA, the CDR3 is TGTGCCAGCAGCCCCTCGACAAACACTGAAGCTTTCTTT. Its translation: CASSPSTNTEAFF.

The genes are TRBV6-5 and TRBJ2-7, with a weak D call TRBD2 (5 bases). Germline V lookup: CDR1 MNHEY, CDR2 SVGAGI. Between the trimmed V and J ends, which lost 3 bases and 5 bases, there was a span of 14 bases. This CDR3 has 14 amino acids. CDR3 DNA sequence: TGTGCCAGCAGTTATCTCTCGGGGTTCGACGAGCAGTACTTC. Translating it yields CASSYLSGFDEQYF.